One sample yielded the 12 T cell receptor beta chains listed below, sequenced in a study of blood T cell repertoires in COVID-19. The protocol was immunoSEQ multiplex PCR, while the TCRdb copy is restricted to in-frame clones and leaves out a portion. The table has about 200,000 clones, 80% to 85% seen once. The sample was PBMCs or T cells enriched from blood (not recorded which). The receptors originated from a woman in her thirties who had been exposed to COVID-19.

This chain uses TRBV23-1 with TRBJ2-3; the D gene is possibly TRBD1 (5 bases). TRBV23-1 is filed as an ORF, its function uncertain. Between the trimmed V and J ends, which lost 0 bases and 3 bases, there was a span of 10 bases. The CDR3 contains 15 residues. DNA for the CDR3: TGCGCCAGCAGTCAATCGCCCCAGGGAACAGATACGCAGTATTTT. This translates into CASSQSPQGTDTQYF.

This chain connects TRBV7-9 to TRBJ1-5; D is uncertain. Per the germline V gene, CDR1 is SEHNR and CDR2 is FQNEAQ (reference sequence). The CDR3 has 12 residues. Trimming stripped 5 bases from V and 4 bases from J, with 6 bases between. For the CDR3, the DNA is TGTGCCAGCAGCATACAAAATCAGCCCCAGCATTTT. Its protein is CASSIQNQPQHF. Based on the CDR3 plus reference TRBV7-9 and TRBJ1-5, the full variable domain is DTGVSQNPRHKITKRGQNVTFRCDPISEHNRLYWYRQTLGQGPEFLTYFQNEAQLEKSRLLSDRFSAERPKGSFSTLEIQRTEQGDSAMYLCASSIQNQPQHFGDGTRLSIL.

The chain uses TRBV4-1 and TRBJ1-6, with 8 bases aligning to TRBD1. Germline V lookup: CDR1 MGHRA, CDR2 YSYEKL. This CDR3 spans 17 amino acids. V was pared by 1 base and J by 8 bases, with 10 bases of the junction left unmatched. This CDR3 is CASSQGPSAGGDSPLHF. DNA for the CDR3: TGCGCCAGCAGCCAAGGACCGTCTGCAGGGGGCGATTCACCCCTCCACTTT.

This clone has just a few counts. V and J are TRBV5-1 and TRBJ2-6; possible D gene TRBD1, 6 bases. The V and J ends lost 3 bases and 3 bases respectively, with 10 bases between them. CDR3 length: 15 residues. CDR1 and CDR2 (germline): SGHRS, YFSETQ. CDR3 residues: CASSSTGSGANVLTF. The CDR3 nucleotides are TGCGCCAGCAGCTCAACAGGGAGTGGGGCCAACGTCCTGACTTTC.

This clone was detected once. The V call is TRBV29-1, the J call TRBJ1-1; TRBD1 agrees at 7 bases. The length of the CDR3 is 13 residues. CDR1 and CDR2 from the germline V gene are SQVTM and ANQGSEA. CDR3 sequence reads: CAFYWTGNTEAFF. CDR3 bases: TGCGCCTTCTACTGGACAGGTAACACTGAAGCTTTCTTT. The entire variable domain, with the rest obtained from reference TRBV29-1 and TRBJ1-1, is as follows: SAVISQKPSRDICQRGTSLTIQCQVDSQVTMMFWYRQQPGQSLTLIATANQGSEATYESGFVIDKFPISRPNLTFSTLTVSNMSPEDSSIYLCAFYWTGNTEAFFGQGTRLTVV.

The J gene is TRBJ1-1, the V gene TRBV7-6; D remains unclear. The CDR3 sequence is 17 residues long. V was trimmed by 4 bases and J by 0 bases, leaving 18 bases between them. Per germline, CDR1 SGHVS and CDR2 FNYEAQ. CDR3 sequence: CASSSPPGSIMNTEAFF. CDR3 coding DNA: TGTGCCAGCAGCTCCCCTCCCGGGTCAATTATGAACACTGAAGCTTTCTTT. The whole variable domain, remainder taken from reference TRBV7-6 and TRBJ1-1, is GAGVSQSPRYKVTKRGQDVALRCDPISGHVSLYWYRQALGQGPEFLTYFNYEAQQDKSGLPNDRFSAERPEGSISTLTIQRTEQRDSAMYRCASSSPPGSIMNTEAFFGQGTRLTVV.

The CDR3 DNA reads TGTGCCAGCAGTTGGGACATTTACACAGATACGCAGTATTTT. It is translated as CASSWDIYTDTQYF. The rearrangement joins TRBV6-2 or TRBV6-3 to TRBJ2-3; TRBD1 might be the D (6 bases). This CDR3 spans 14 amino acids. Germline V gene sequence: CDR1 MNHEY, CDR2 SVGEGT. The V and J ends lost 4 bases and 2 bases respectively, with 10 bases between them.

V and J are TRBV4-3 and TRBJ2-1, with D maybe TRBD2 (6 bases). The CDR3 covers 17 residues. Trimming cost V 0 bases and J 3 bases, with 15 bases left between them. The germline V gene has CDR1 LGHNA and CDR2 YSLEER. In DNA form, the CDR3 reads TGCGCCAGCAGCCAAGATTTGGGTAGCGGAGACTACAATGAGCAGTTCTTC. Its protein product is CASSQDLGSGDYNEQFF.

The chain has TRBV10-3 and TRBJ2-1, with 11 bases identical to TRBD2. V shed 2 bases and J 6 bases; nucleotides not matched to a gene: 9. The CDR3 is 17 amino acids. From germline, CDR1 is ENHRY and CDR2 SYGVKD. The CDR3 reads CAISEGASGGLRNEQFF. DNA for the CDR3: TGTGCCATCAGTGAGGGGGCTAGCGGGGGGTTACGCAATGAGCAGTTCTTC.

The V call is TRBV2, the J call TRBJ1-4, with TRBD1 matching over 8 bases. V lost 2 bases, J lost 7 bases, and 6 bases stayed unmatched. Germline V CDR1 and CDR2: SNHLY, FYNNEI. This CDR3 contains 15 residues. CDR3 sequence (DNA): TGTGCCAGCAGTGAATTTCAGGGGGCGTTTGAAAAACTGTTTTTT. This codes for CASSEFQGAFEKLFF.

This clone was seen a single time. The gene calls are TRBV12-5 and TRBJ1-4; 8 bases match TRBD1. Germline V lookup: CDR1 LGHNT, CDR2 FRNRAP. The CDR3 length is 15 residues. Germline trimming cut 6 bases from V and 4 bases from J; bases unmatched to any gene: 7. CDR3 sequence: CASGYGDRRNEKLFF. CDR3 DNA sequence: TGTGCTAGTGGGTATGGGGACAGGCGTAATGAAAAACTGTTTTTT.

The chain uses TRBV19 and TRBJ2-7; 9 bases are a match to TRBD2. This CDR3 is 15 amino acids long. J was trimmed by 5 bases and V by 3 bases; bases with no gene match: 8. Germline CDR1 reads LNHDA; CDR2 reads SQIVND (reference sequence). CDR3 DNA sequence: TGTGCCAGTAGTATCTTCGTAGCGGGGGCCCACGAGCAGTACTTC. Translated, it gives CASSIFVAGAHEQYF.